This T cell receptor beta chain was observed in a study of human T cells and chemical hapten exposure. Study summary: Among samples, TCR yields varied mainly because of small differences in pooled library volume.

Single cDNA molecules in the library carried unique molecular identifiers attached during preparation. MiXCR was run by TCRdb on the RACE reads, yielding one entry per CDR3 protein. The profile shows 300,000 to 400,000 distinct CDR3 sequences, approximately 6.3% of them singletons. Specified time point: patch test 1, 2 weeks after DPC sensitization. The treatment is: therapeutic diphenylcyclopropenone sensitization with weekly scalp DPC. Total RNA was extracted from unfractionated whole blood. Germline lookup yields CDR1 SNHLY and CDR2 FYNNEI. Trimming took off 10 bases at V and 5 bases at J, with 15 bases between the two ends. The CDR3 covers 13 residues.

This rearrangement joins TRBV2 to TRBJ2-1; D could derive from TRBD1 or TRBD2 (5 bases each). Sample: whole blood, taken in connection with sensitization to the hapten diphenylcyclopropenone (DPC). The TCR was taken from a woman under 30 with alopecia areata. Some clones in this sample may be carry-over from other donors' samples. The chain's CDR3 is CATRERVHNEQFF. The CDR3 DNA follows: TGTGCCACCAGGGAGAGGGTACACAATGAGCAGTTCTTC.